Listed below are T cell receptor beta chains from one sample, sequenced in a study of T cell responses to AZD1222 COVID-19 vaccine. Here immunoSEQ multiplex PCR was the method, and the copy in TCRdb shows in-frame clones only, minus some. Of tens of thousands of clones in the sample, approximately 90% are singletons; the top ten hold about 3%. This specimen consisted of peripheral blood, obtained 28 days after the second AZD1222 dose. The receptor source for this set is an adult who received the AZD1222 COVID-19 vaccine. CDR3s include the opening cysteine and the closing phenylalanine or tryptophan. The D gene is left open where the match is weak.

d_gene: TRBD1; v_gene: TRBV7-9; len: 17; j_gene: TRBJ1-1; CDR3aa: CASGGKTGGAVNTEAFF
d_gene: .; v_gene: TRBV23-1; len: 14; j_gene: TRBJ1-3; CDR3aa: CADPRPTPALPIYF
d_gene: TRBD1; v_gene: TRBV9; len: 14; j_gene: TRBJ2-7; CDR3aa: CASSPGQRDYEQYF
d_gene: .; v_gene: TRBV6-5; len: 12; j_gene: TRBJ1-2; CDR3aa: CASRTEQGGYTF
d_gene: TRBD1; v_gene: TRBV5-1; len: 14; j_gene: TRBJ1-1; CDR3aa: CASSLIGGETEAFF
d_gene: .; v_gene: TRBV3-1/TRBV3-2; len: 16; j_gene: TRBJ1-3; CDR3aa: CASSLTRGASGNTIYF
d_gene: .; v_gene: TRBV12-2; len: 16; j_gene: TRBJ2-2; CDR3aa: CASRLCGLAGPGELFF
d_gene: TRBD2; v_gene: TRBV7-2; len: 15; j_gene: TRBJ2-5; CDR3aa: CASSLLAGGDGTQYF
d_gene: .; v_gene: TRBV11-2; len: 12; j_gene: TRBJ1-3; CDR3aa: CASTLSGNTIYF
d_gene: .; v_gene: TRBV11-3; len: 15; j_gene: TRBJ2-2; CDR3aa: CASSFRQVPTGELFF
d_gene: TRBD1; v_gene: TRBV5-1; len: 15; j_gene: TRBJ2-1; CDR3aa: CASSLTGQGSAEQFF
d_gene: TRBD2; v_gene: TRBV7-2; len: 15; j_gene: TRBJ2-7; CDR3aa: CASSFGLAGVYEQYF
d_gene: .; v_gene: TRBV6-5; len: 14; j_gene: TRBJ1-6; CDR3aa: CASRLDLNNSPLHF
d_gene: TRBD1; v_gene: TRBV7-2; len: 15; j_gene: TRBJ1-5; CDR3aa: CASSLRTGGNQPQHF
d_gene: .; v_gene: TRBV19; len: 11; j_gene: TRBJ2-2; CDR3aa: CASSFTGELFF
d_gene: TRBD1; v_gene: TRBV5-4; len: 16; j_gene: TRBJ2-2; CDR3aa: CASSRGKGGVTGELFF
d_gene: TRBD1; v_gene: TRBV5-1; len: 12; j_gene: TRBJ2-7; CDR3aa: CASSRTGYEQYF
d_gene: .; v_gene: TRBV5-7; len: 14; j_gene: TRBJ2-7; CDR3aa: CASSPVRAANEQYF
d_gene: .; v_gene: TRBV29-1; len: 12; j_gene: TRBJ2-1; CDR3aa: CSVGEPYNEQFF
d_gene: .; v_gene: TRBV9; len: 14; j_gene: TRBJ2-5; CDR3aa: CASSGRDPHETQYF
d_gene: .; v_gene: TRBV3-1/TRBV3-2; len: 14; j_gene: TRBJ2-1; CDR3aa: CASSQDSEINEQFF
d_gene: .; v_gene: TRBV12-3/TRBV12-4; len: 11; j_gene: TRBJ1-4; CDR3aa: CASSLLEKLFF
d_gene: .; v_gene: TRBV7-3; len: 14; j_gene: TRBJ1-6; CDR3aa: CASSLGGSNSPLHF
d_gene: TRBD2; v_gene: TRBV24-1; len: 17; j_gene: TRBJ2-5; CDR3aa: CATSDIESGRYQETQYF
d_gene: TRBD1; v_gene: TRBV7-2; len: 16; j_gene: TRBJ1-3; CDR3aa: CASSTYTGGVGNTIYF
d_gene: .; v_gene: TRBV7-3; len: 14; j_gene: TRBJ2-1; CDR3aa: CASSRELASNEQFF
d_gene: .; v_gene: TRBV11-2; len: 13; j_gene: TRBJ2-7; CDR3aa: CASSLVGRLEQYF
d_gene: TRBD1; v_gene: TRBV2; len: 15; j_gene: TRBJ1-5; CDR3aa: CASRRGQVSNQPQHF
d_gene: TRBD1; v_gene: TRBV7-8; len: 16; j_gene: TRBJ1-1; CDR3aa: CASSVRDRGMNTEAFF